This TCR beta chain appears in the sequencing data of a study of blood T cell repertoires in COVID-19. Study overall: Material from acute and convalescent COVID-19 was sourced from the United States, Italy and Spain.

While infection was still active, Seattle patients were enrolled and then followed longitudinally. The length of the CDR3 is 13 residues. Germline V lookup: CDR1 SGHNT, CDR2 YENEEA. With 1 base clipped from V and 4 bases from J, the junction kept 0 bases outside the gene matches. There are many counts of this clone. Per the authors' pipeline: Nucleated cell counts were estimated from reference gene primer amplification. Method: immunoSEQ multiplex PCR; TCRdb's copy keeps in-frame clones and lacks some. That table is the source of V, J and clone size, and D and trimming were worked out from the DNA. Of approximately 350,000 clones in the sample, about 88% were seen once.

This TCR came from a woman between 55 and 75 years old with COVID-19, enrolled during active disease. The sequencing sample was made of peripheral blood. This chain uses TRBV11-3 with TRBJ1-2; 7 bases match TRBD1. The CDR3 DNA follows: TGTGCCAGCAGCTTAGGGACAGGCTATGGCTACACCTTC. Translated: CASSLGTGYGYTF.